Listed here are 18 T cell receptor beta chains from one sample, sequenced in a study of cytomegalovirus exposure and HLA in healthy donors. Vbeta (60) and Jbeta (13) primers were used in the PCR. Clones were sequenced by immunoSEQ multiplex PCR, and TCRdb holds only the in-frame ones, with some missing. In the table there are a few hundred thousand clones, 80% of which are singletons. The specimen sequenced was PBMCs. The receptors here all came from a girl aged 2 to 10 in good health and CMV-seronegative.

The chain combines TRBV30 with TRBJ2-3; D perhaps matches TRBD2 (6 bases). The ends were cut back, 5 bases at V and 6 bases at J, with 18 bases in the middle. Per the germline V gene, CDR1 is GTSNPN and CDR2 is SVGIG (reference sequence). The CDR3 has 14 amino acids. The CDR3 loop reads CAWDLSGQGDTQYF. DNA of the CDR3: TGTGCCTGGGATCTTAGCGGACAAGGGGATACGCAGTATTTT. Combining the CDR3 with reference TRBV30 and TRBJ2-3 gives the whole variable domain SQTIHQWPATLVQPVGSPLSLECTVEGTSNPNLYWYRQAAGRGLQLLFYSVGIGQISSEVPQNLSASRPQDRQFILSSKKLLLSDSGFYLCAWDLSGQGDTQYFGPGTRLTVL.

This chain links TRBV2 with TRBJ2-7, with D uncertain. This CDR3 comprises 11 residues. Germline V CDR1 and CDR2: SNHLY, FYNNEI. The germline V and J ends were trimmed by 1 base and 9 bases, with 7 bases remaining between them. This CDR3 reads CASSEEVRQYF. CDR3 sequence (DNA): TGTGCCAGCAGTGAAGAAGTCAGGCAGTACTTC.

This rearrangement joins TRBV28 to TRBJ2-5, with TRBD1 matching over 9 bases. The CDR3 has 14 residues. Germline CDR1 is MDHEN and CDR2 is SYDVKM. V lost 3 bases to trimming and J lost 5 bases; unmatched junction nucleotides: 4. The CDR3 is CASSLDRGWETQYF. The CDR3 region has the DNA TGTGCCAGCAGTTTGGACAGGGGATGGGAGACCCAGTACTTC.

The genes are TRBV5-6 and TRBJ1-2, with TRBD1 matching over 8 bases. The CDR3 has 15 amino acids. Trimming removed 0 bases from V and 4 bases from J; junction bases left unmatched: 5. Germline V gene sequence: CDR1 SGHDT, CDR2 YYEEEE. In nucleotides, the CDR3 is TGTGCCAGCAGCTTGGCCATTACAGGGGGCTATGGCTACACCTTC. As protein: CASSLAITGGYGYTF.

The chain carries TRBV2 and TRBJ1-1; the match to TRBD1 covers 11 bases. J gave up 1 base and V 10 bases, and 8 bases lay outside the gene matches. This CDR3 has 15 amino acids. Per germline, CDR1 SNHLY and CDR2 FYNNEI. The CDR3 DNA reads TGTGCCACGGCCGGGACAGGGGGGACGAACACTGAAGCTTTCTTT. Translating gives CATAGTGGTNTEAFF.

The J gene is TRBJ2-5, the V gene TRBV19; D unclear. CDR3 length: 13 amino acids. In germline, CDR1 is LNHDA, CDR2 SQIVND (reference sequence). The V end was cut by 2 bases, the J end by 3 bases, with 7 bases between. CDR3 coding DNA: TGTGCCAGTAGTATACAGACAAAAGAGACCCAGTACTTC. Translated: CASSIQTKETQYF.

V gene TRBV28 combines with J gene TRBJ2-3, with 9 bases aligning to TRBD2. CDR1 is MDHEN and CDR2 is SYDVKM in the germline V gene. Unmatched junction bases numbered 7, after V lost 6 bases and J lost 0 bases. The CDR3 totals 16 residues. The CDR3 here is CASRLAGDSSTDTQYF. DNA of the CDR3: TGTGCCAGCAGGTTAGCGGGAGACTCTAGCACAGATACGCAGTATTTT.

The CDR3 is CASRKTGPYNEQFF. CDR3 DNA: TGTGCCAGCAGGAAGACAGGCCCTTACAATGAGCAGTTCTTC. The chain has TRBV27 and TRBJ2-1, with D perhaps matching TRBD1 (6 bases). The germline V gene has CDR1 MNHEY and CDR2 SMNVEV (reference sequence). V lost 6 bases to trimming and J lost 4 bases, with 13 bases between them. The CDR3 totals 14 residues.

Here the CDR3 reads CATSLGGYGYTF. The CDR3 DNA follows: TGTGCCACCTCACTCGGGGGGTATGGCTACACCTTC. V gene TRBV27 combines with J gene TRBJ1-2; tentatively, D is TRBD1 (5 bases). CDR1 and CDR2 from the germline V gene are MNHEY and SMNVEV (reference sequence). Trimming stripped 10 bases from V and 5 bases from J, with 14 bases between. The CDR3 consists of 12 residues.

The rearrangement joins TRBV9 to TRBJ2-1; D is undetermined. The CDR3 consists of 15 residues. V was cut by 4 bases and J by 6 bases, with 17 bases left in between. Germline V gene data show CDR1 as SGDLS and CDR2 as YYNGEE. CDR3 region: CASSPYSGSGNEQFF. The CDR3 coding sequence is TGTGCCAGCAGCCCGTACTCCGGTTCGGGCAATGAGCAGTTCTTC. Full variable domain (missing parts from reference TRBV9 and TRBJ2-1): DSGVTQTPKHLITATGQRVTLRCSPRSGDLSVYWYQQSLDQGLQFLIQYYNGEERAKGNILERFSAQQFPDLHSELNLSSLELGDSALYFCASSPYSGSGNEQFFGPGTRLTVL.

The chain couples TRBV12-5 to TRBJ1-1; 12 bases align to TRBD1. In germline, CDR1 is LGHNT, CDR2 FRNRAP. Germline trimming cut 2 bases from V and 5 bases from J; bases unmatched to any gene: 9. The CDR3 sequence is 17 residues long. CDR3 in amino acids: CASGLPGQGAIVTEAFF. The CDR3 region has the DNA TGTGCTAGTGGTTTGCCGGGACAGGGGGCGATAGTTACTGAAGCTTTCTTT.

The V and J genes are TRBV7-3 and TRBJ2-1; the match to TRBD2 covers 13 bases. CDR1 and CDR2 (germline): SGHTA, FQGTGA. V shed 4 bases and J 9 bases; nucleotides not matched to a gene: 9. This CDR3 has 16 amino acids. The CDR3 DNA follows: TGTGCCAGCAGCTCACTAGCGGGAGGGCCTTTTTCTGAGCAGTTCTTC. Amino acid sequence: CASSSLAGGPFSEQFF.

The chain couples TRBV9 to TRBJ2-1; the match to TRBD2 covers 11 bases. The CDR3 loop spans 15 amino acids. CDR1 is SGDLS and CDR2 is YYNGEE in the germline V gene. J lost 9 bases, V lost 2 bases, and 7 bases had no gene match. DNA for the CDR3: TGTGCCAGCAGCGTTAGCGGGGGGGCGTATACTGAGCAGTTCTTC. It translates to CASSVSGGAYTEQFF.

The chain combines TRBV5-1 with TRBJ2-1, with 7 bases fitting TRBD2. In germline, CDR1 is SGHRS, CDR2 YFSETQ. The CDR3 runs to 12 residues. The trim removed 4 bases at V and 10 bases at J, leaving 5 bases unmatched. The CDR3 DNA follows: TGCGCCAGCAGCGGACGAGCGGGAGAGCAGTTCTTC. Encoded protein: CASSGRAGEQFF.

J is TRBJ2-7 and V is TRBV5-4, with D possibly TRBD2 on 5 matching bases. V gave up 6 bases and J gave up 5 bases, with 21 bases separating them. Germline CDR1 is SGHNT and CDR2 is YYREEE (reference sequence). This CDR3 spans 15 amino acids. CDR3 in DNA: TGTGCCAGCATGACTGGACTGGCTTTGGGCAACGAGCAGTACTTC. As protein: CASMTGLALGNEQYF.

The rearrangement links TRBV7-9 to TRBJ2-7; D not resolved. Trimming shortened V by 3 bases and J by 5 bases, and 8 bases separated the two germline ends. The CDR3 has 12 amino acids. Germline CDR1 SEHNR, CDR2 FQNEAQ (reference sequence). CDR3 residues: CASSLIQDEQYF. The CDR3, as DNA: TGTGCCAGCAGCTTGATCCAGGACGAGCAGTACTTC.

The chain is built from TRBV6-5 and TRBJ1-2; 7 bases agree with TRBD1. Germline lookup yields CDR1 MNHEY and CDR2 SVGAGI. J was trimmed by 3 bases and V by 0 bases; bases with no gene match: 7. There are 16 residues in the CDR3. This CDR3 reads CASSYSTRQGYYGYTF. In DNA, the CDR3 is TGTGCCAGCAGTTACTCCACGCGACAGGGATACTATGGCTACACCTTC.

The CDR3 DNA reads TGTGCCAGCACCCCTAGGTTTGACGAGCAGTACTTC. Translated, it gives CASTPRFDEQYF. This chain connects TRBV2 to TRBJ2-7; D not resolved. CDR1 is SNHLY and CDR2 is FYNNEI in the germline V gene. The CDR3 contains 12 residues. Trimming pared 7 bases from V and 5 bases from J, leaving 12 bases between.